Listed below are T cell receptor beta chains from one sample, sequenced in a study of neoadjuvant anti-PD-1 for oral cavity cancer. Generated by immunoSEQ multiplex PCR, the TCRdb table keeps only in-frame clones and is missing some. The data show under 15,000 clones, around 66% seen once. The sample consisted of PBMCs, taken before nivolumab (anti-PD-1) treatment. All receptors come from a person between 40 and 79 years old with oral cavity squamous cell carcinoma. CDR3s include the opening cysteine and the closing phenylalanine or tryptophan. The D gene is left open where the match is weak. Some rows mark clone size as missing; the rest say once, few, many or name a class of expanded clone.

v_call,clone_size,j_call,d_call,cdr3_nt,cdr3_aa
TRBV7-2,-,TRBJ1-6,-,TGTGCCATCCCCGCTGGGGGGACCGGTTCACCCCTCCACTTT,CAIPAGGTGSPLHF
TRBV4-2,once,TRBJ1-5,TRBD1,TGTGCCAGCAGCCAAGATCAGGGGGCCCAGCATTTT,CASSQDQGAQHF
TRBV7-8,-,TRBJ2-5,-,TGTGCCAGCAGCCCTCCAGTTCAAGAGACCCAGTACTTC,CASSPPVQETQYF
TRBV19,few,TRBJ1-6,-,TGTGCCAGTAGTCAATTCGGGACACCCAGCTCCTATAATTCACCCCTCCACTTT,CASSQFGTPSSYNSPLHF
TRBV18,-,TRBJ1-2,TRBD1,TGTGCCAGCTCACCTTCGGACAGGGCATCAGGCTACACCTTC,CASSPSDRASGYTF
TRBV6-5,-,TRBJ2-7,-,TGTGCCAGCAGTTACTCAAGCGGATCCTACGAGCAGTACTTC,CASSYSSGSYEQYF
TRBV2,-,TRBJ2-4,TRBD1,TGTGCCAGCAGTGAAACCACAGGGGGACTAGCCAAAAACATTCAGTACTTC,CASSETTGGLAKNIQYF
TRBV7-9,-,TRBJ2-4,TRBD1,TGTGCCAGCAGGTCAAACAGGGGCAGAAACATTCAGTACTTC,CASRSNRGRNIQYF
TRBV30,few,TRBJ1-5,-,TGTGCCTGGAGTGTAAATAGCAATCAGCCCCAGCATTTT,CAWSVNSNQPQHF
TRBV7-2,-,TRBJ1-4,-,TGTGCCAGCAGCTTAGGATCCGCAACTAATGAAAAACTGTTTTTT,CASSLGSATNEKLFF
TRBV10-2,-,TRBJ2-1,TRBD2,TGCGCCAGCAGTGAGTCAACACAGCGGGGGCCCCATTCGCTCTTC,CASSESTQRGPHSLF
TRBV19,-,TRBJ2-3,-,TGTGCCAGTAGTCTTCTCGGGGGGCTGGTAGATACGCAGTATTTT,CASSLLGGLVDTQYF
TRBV6-1,few,TRBJ1-2,-,TGTGCCAGCAGTGAGGTTGCAGGCCTCTATGGCTACACCTTC,CASSEVAGLYGYTF
TRBV4-2,-,TRBJ2-5,-,TGTGCCAGCAGCGGTCGGGTCATGGATAAAGAGACCCAGTACTTC,CASSGRVMDKETQYF
TRBV25-1,-,TRBJ2-3,-,TGTGCCAGCAGTGAGGCCCGGGCGGGATGGGGACAAGATACGCAGTATTTT,CASSEARAGWGQDTQYF
TRBV29-1,few,TRBJ2-7,TRBD2,TGCAGCGTTGGACTGAGTCTAGCGGGCGAGCAGTACTTC,CSVGLSLAGEQYF
TRBV10-3,-,TRBJ1-4,-,TGTGCCATCAGTGAGTCTGTGAAGGGGGCAACTAATGAAAAACTGTTTTTT,CAISESVKGATNEKLFF
TRBV2,few,TRBJ2-7,-,TGTGCCAGCAGTGAGGGCAGGGGAGTCTACGAGCAGTACTTC,CASSEGRGVYEQYF
TRBV28,-,TRBJ1-2,-,TGTGCCAGCAGTTCCCTGCCTAACTATGGCTACACCTTC,CASSSLPNYGYTF
TRBV19,-,TRBJ1-6,-,TGTGCCAGTAGTATTCAGGGGCGGGAATCACCCCTCCACTTT,CASSIQGRESPLHF